This TCR beta chain was recorded in a study of T cells expressing NK-cell markers. As the method of synthesis, 5'RACE template switching with UMIs yielded TCR beta cDNA. With the 5' RACE reads reprocessed, TCRdb shows one record per CDR3 protein and no DNA. The specimen's table records 150,000 to 180,000 distinct CDR3 sequences. The CDR3 contains 16 residues. The sample taken for sequencing was blood T cells: a sorted CD56 or NKG2C T cell subset, CD4+ or CD8+ T cells, or bulk PBMC T cells (not recorded which). The sequence was obtained from a woman aged 50 to 60 in good health. V usage is TRBV12-3 or TRBV12-4 and J usage is TRBJ2-1; TCRdb calls TRBD2, which cannot be checked without DNA. The CDR3 reads CASSFPSGTSYNEQFF.